The 7 T cell receptor beta chains below come from one sample, sequenced in a study of blood T cell repertoires in COVID-19. Sequencing was performed with immunoSEQ multiplex PCR; in TCRdb, only in-frame clones are kept and a portion is missing. The table shows roughly 53,000 clones, with roughly 90% occurring only once. Sequencing was performed on peripheral blood. The receptor set was obtained from a man of 80 years or more with acute or convalescent COVID-19.

The CDR3 DNA follows: TGTGCCAGCAGCCCCACTAGCGGGACCTACGAGCAGTACTTC. Its translation is CASSPTSGTYEQYF. The rearrangement uses TRBV11-1 and TRBJ2-7; TRBD2 aligns across 10 bases. This CDR3 comprises 14 residues. Trimming removed 5 bases from V and 2 bases from J; junction bases left unmatched: 3. Germline V gene data show CDR1 as SGHAT and CDR2 as FQDESV (reference sequence).

V and J are TRBV11-2 and TRBJ2-1; 7 nucleotides line up with TRBD2. Germline V CDR1 and CDR2: SGHAT, FQNNGV. This CDR3 is 15 amino acids long. Trimming at V came to 3 bases and at J to 5 bases, leaving 7 bases not matched to a gene. CDR3 residues: CASSFPGLRNNEQFF. Here the CDR3 DNA reads TGTGCCAGCAGCTTCCCGGGACTAAGGAACAATGAGCAGTTCTTC.

J is TRBJ2-1 and V is TRBV6-5; 16 bases line up with TRBD2. The junction had 9 bases not matched to a gene; V was cut back by 5 bases and J by 14 bases. CDR1 is MNHEY, CDR2 SVGAGI, per germline. CDR3 length equals 15 residues. The CDR3 here is CASSTGTSGGANEFF. In nucleotides, the CDR3 is TGTGCCAGCAGTACAGGGACTAGCGGGGGGGCAAACGAGTTCTTC.

This clone has only a few counts. The genes are TRBV6-6 and TRBJ2-7; TRBD2 matches 7 bases. J gave up 2 bases and V 0 bases, and 7 bases lay outside the gene matches. CDR1 is MNHNY and CDR2 is SVGAGI in the germline V gene (reference sequence). This CDR3 is built from 16 residues. The CDR3 nucleotides are TGTGCCAGCAGTTACTCGGGAGGGGCAGGGACCTACGAGCAGTACTTC. Translation: CASSYSGGAGTYEQYF.

The table lists this clone with a count of one. V and J are TRBV6-5 and TRBJ1-1, with TRBD1 identical over 10 bases. Trimming at V came to 5 bases and at J to 4 bases, leaving 7 bases not matched to a gene. This CDR3 contains 15 residues. The germline V gene encodes CDR1 MNHEY and CDR2 SVGAGI. CDR3 DNA: TGTGCCAGCAGTCGGCCGGGACAGGGGCTCACTGAAGCTTTCTTT. It translates to CASSRPGQGLTEAFF.

The rearrangement links TRBV10-1 to TRBJ2-7; 9 nucleotides align to TRBD2. This CDR3 comprises 15 residues. Germline CDR1 reads WNHNN; CDR2 reads SYGVQD (reference sequence). With V trimmed by 2 bases and J by 5 bases, 7 bases remained unmatched. This CDR3 reads CASSEQSGGMNEQYF. In nucleotides, the CDR3 is TGCGCCAGCAGTGAGCAAAGCGGGGGGATGAACGAGCAGTACTTC.

The V gene is TRBV4-3, the J gene TRBJ2-3; a weak D match, TRBD2 (6 bases). CDR1 is LGHNA, CDR2 YSLEER, per germline. Trimming left V 0 bases short and J 1 base short, with 20 bases between. This CDR3 contains 19 residues. CDR3 nucleotides: TGCGCCAGCAGCCAAGAAATATCCCGGGGGTACCGGGGCACAGATACGCAGTATTTT. As protein: CASSQEISRGYRGTDTQYF.